This entry lists 7 T cell receptor beta chains sequenced from one sample in a study of cytomegalovirus exposure and HLA in healthy donors. In the PCR, 60 Vbeta and 13 Jbeta primers were used. Method: immunoSEQ multiplex PCR; TCRdb's copy keeps in-frame clones and lacks some. The table records 120,000 to 150,000 clones, approximately 91% of them present only once. Input material: PBMCs. The receptor set was obtained from a woman between 40 and 55 years old in good health and CMV-seronegative.

In its sample, this clone was seen once. The chain is built from TRBV28 and TRBJ2-7; 8 bases fit TRBD2. The germline gives CDR1 MDHEN, CDR2 SYDVKM. The V gene end was trimmed by 6 bases and the J gene end by 4 bases; junction bases not matched to a gene: 8. The CDR3 contains 14 residues. The CDR3 sequence is CASRNSGTSYEQYF. The CDR3 DNA reads as TGTGCCAGCAGGAACAGCGGGACTAGTTACGAGCAGTACTTC.

The genes are TRBV11-3 and TRBJ2-3, with 9 bases identical to TRBD2. The V segment lost 5 bases and the J segment 8 bases; nucleotides outside the gene matches: 11. Germline V CDR1 and CDR2: SGHNT, YENEEA. The CDR3 extends over 15 amino acids. As DNA, the CDR3 is TGTGCCAGCAGCCTTAGCGGGAGAGACATCGGTACGCAGTATTTT. Its translation: CASSLSGRDIGTQYF.

The chain is built from TRBV5-1 and TRBJ2-3; 8 nucleotides align to TRBD2. After removal of 4 bases from V and 2 bases from J, the junction contained 12 bases not matched to a gene. CDR3 size: 17 residues. Germline V gives CDR1 SGHRS, CDR2 YFSETQ. The CDR3, as DNA: TGCGCCAGCAGCGGGGCTCCGGGACTAGTACCCACAGATACGCAGTATTTT. This gives the protein CASSGAPGLVPTDTQYF.

The chain carries TRBV7-9 and TRBJ2-5; TRBD2 matches at 8 bases. The V gene's germline CDR1 is SEHNR and CDR2 FQNEAQ (reference sequence). After removal of 11 bases from V and 4 bases from J, the junction contained 12 bases not matched to a gene. The CDR3 runs to 14 residues. This chain's CDR3 is CASEGLVSGETQYF. The CDR3 DNA reads TGTGCCTCCGAGGGACTAGTCTCAGGAGAGACCCAGTACTTC.

Only one count was recorded for this clone. The chain uses TRBV19 and TRBJ2-3, with 10 bases identical to TRBD2. The CDR3 has 17 amino acids. V lost 7 bases, J lost 0 bases, and 10 bases stayed unmatched. The germline gives CDR1 LNHDA, CDR2 SQIVND (reference sequence). CDR3 loop: CASTEPGLASSTDTQYF. CDR3 DNA sequence: TGTGCCAGTACAGAACCGGGACTAGCGTCGAGCACAGATACGCAGTATTTT.

The chain couples TRBV19 to TRBJ1-4; 9 bases are a match to TRBD1. J lost 7 bases, V lost 5 bases, and 11 bases had no gene match. CDR1 is LNHDA and CDR2 is SQIVND in the germline V gene (reference sequence). The CDR3 is 16 residues long. The CDR3 protein is CASSQSTGGSGEKLFF. CDR3 bases: TGTGCCAGTAGTCAATCAACAGGGGGCTCTGGTGAAAAACTGTTTTTT.

The rearrangement joins TRBV5-4 to TRBJ2-4; D is possibly TRBD2 (5 bases). Trimming left V 1 base short and J 3 bases short, with 14 bases between. The CDR3 covers 16 residues. Per the germline V gene, CDR1 is SGHNT and CDR2 is YYREEE (reference sequence). The CDR3 region is CASSLPSAGGKNIQYF. CDR3 coding DNA: TGTGCCAGCAGCTTGCCGTCGGCCGGAGGCAAAAACATTCAGTACTTC.